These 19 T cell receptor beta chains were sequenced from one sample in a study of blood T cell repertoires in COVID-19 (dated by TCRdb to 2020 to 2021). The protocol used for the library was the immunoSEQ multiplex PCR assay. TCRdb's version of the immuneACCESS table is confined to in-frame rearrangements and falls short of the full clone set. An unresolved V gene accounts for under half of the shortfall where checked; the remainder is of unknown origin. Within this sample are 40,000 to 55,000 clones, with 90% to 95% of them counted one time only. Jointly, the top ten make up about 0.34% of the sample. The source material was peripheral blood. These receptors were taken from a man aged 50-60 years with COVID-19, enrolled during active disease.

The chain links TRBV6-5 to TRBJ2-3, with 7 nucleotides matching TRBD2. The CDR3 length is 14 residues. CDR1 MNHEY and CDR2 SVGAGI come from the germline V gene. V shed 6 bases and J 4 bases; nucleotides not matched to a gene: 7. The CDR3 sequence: CASREREKPDTQYF. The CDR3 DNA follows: TGTGCCAGCAGGGAGCGGGAAAAACCAGATACGCAGTATTTT.

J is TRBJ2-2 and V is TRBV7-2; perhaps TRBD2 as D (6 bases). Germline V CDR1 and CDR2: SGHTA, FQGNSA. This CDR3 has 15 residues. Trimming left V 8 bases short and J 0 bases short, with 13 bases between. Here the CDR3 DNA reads TGTGCCAGCGGACTACGGCAGGCGAACACCGGGGAGCTGTTTTTT. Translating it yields CASGLRQANTGELFF.

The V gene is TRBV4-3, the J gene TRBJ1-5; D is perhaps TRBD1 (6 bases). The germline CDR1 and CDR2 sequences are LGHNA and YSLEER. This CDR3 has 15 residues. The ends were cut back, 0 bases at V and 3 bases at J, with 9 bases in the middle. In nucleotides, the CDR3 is TGCGCCAGCAGCCAAGAGAACAGGGACAATCAGCCCCAGCATTTT. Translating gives CASSQENRDNQPQHF.

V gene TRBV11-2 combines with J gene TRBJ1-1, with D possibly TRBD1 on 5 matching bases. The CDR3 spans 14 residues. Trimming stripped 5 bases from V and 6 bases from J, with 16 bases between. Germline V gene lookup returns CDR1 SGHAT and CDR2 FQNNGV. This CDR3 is CASSQTAKGAEAFF. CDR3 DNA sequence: TGTGCCAGCAGCCAGACCGCGAAAGGGGCTGAAGCTTTCTTT.

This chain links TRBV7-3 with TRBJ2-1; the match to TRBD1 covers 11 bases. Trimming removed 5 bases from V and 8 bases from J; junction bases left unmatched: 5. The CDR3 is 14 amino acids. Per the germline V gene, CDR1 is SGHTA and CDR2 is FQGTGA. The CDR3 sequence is CASSRTGGKDEQFF. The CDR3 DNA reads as TGTGCCAGCAGCAGGACAGGGGGCAAGGATGAGCAGTTCTTC.

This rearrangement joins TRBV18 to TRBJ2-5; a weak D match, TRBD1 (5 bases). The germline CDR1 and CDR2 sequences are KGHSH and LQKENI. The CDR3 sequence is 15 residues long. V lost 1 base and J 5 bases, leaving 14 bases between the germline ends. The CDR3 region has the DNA TGTGCCAGCTCACCACACCATGCCCCAGGGGAGACCCAGTACTTC. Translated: CASSPHHAPGETQYF.

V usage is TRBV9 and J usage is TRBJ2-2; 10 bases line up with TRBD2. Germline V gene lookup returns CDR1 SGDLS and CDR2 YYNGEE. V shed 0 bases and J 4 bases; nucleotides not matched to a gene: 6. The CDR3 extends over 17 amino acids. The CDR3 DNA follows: TGTGCCAGCAGCGTAGGATTTAGCGGGAGGACCACCGGGGAGCTGTTTTTT. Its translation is CASSVGFSGRTTGELFF.

DNA for the CDR3: TGTGCCAGTAGCATTAACCGGGACACAAATCAGCCCCAGCATTTT. The encoded protein is CASSINRDTNQPQHF. The chain employs TRBV19 and TRBJ1-5, with D possibly TRBD1 on 6 matching bases. The CDR3 covers 15 residues. The V end was cut by 6 bases, the J end by 4 bases, with 16 bases between. In germline, CDR1 is LNHDA, CDR2 SQIVND (reference sequence).

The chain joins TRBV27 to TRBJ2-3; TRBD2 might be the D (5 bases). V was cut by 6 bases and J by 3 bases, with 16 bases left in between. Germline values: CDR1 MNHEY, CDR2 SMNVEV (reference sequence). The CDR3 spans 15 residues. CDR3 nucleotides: TGTGCCAGCAGCCCCGGTGTAGCGTCGACAGATACGCAGTATTTT. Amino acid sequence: CASSPGVASTDTQYF.

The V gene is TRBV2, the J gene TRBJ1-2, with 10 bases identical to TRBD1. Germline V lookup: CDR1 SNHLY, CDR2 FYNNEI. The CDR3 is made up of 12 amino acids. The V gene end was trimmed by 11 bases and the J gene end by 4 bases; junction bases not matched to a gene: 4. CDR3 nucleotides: TGTGCCGGCCGGGACAGGGGCTATGGCTACACCTTC. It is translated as CAGRDRGYGYTF.

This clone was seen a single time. The CDR3 bases are TGTGCCAGCAGTTTATGGACAGGGGCGGTTGGCTACACCTTC. It yields the protein CASSLWTGAVGYTF. V and J are TRBV27 and TRBJ1-2; 9 bases fit TRBD1. The V and J ends lost 1 base and 7 bases, in that order; junction bases with no gene match: 4. CDR3 size: 14 residues. Germline V lookup: CDR1 MNHEY, CDR2 SMNVEV (reference sequence).

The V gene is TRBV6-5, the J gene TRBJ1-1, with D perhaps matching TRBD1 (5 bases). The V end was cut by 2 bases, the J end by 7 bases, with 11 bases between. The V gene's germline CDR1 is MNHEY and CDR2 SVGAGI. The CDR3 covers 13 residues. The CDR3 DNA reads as TGTGCCAGCAGTTACCCGGCGGGGGATGAAGCTTTCTTT. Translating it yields CASSYPAGDEAFF.

The CDR3 protein is CASSQVGLANVNEQFF. CDR3 bases: TGTGCCAGCAGCCAAGTTGGACTAGCGAACGTAAATGAGCAGTTCTTC. The chain couples TRBV4-2 to TRBJ2-1; 9 bases fit TRBD2. This CDR3 has 16 residues. Germline V gene data show CDR1 as LGHNA and CDR2 as YNFKEQ. V gave up 1 base and J gave up 7 bases; unmatched junction bases: 8.

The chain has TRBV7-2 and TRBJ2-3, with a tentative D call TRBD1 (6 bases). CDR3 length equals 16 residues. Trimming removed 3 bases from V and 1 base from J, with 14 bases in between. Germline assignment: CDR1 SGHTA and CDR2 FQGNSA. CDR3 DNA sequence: TGTGCCAGCAGCTTCGGCCCCTCAGGGGGCACAGATACGCAGTATTTT. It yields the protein CASSFGPSGGTDTQYF.

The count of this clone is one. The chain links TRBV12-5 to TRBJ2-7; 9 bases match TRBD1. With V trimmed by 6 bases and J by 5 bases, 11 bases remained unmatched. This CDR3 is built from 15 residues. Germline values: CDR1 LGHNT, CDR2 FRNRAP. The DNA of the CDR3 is TGTGCTAGTGGGAAAGGGACAGGGCCAGGGGACGAGCAGTACTTC. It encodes CASGKGTGPGDEQYF.

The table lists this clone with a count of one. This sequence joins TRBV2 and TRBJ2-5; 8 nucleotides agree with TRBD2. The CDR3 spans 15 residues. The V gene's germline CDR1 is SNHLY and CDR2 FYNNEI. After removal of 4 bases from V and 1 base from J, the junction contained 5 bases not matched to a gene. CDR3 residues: CASSAAGGGQETQYF. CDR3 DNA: TGTGCCAGCAGTGCGGCGGGGGGTGGCCAAGAGACCCAGTACTTC.

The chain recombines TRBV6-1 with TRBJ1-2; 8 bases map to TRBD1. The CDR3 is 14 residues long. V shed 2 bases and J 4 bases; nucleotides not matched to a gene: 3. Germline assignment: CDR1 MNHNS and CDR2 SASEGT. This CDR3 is CASSETGGSYGYTF. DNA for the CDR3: TGTGCCAGCAGTGAAACAGGGGGGAGCTATGGCTACACCTTC.

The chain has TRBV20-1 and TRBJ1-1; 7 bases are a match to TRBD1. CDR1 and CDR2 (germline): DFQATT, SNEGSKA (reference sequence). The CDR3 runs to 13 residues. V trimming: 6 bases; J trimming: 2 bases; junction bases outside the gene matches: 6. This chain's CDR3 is CSASYRGNTEAFF. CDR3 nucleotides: TGCAGTGCCAGTTACAGGGGAAACACTGAAGCTTTCTTT.

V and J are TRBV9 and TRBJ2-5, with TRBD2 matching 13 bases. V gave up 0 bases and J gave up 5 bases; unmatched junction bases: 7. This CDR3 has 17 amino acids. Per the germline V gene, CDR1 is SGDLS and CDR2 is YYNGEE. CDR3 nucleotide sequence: TGTGCCAGCAGCGTAGCCACTAGCGGGAGGGCCGGGGAGACCCAGTACTTC. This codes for CASSVATSGRAGETQYF.